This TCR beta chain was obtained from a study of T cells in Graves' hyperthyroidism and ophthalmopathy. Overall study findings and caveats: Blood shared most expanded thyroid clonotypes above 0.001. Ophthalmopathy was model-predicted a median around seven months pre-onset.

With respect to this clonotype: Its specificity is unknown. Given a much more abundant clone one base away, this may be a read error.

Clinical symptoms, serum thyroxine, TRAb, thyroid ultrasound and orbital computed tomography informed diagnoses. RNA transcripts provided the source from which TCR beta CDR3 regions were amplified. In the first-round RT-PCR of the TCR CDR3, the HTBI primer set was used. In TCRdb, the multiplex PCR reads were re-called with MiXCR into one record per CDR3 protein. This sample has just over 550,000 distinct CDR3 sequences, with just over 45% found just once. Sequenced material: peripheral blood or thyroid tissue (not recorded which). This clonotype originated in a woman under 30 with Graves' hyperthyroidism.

The chain's CDR3 is CSVGEGDTGELFF. CDR3 bases: TGCAGCGTTGGGGAGGGGGACACCGGGGAGCTGTTTTTT. The J gene is TRBJ2-2, the V gene TRBV29-1, with a possible D match to TRBD2 (7 bases). The ends were cut back, 4 bases at V and 3 bases at J, with 9 bases in the middle. The germline V gene encodes CDR1 SQVTM and CDR2 ANQGSEA. There are 13 residues in the CDR3.